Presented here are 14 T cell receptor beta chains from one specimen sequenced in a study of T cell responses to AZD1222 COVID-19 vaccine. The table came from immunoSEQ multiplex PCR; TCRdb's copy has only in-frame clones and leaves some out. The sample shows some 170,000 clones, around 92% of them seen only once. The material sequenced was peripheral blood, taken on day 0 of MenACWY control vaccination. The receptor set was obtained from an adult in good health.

The CDR3 DNA reads TGCGCCAGCAGCTTGGGCCCACAGGGGAACACCGGGGAGCTGTTTTTT. Amino acid sequence: CASSLGPQGNTGELFF. J is TRBJ2-2 and V is TRBV5-1; D might be TRBD1 (6 bases). The V and J ends lost 0 bases and 1 base respectively, with 10 bases between them. Germline-derived CDR1 and CDR2 are SGHRS and YFSETQ. This CDR3 has 16 residues.

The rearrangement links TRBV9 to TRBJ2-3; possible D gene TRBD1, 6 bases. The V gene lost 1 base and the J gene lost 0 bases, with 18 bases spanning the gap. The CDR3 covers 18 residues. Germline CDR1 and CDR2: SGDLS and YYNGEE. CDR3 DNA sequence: TGTGCCAGCAGCGTAAAAGGGACCGACAGGCCTAGCACAGATACGCAGTATTTT. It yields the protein CASSVKGTDRPSTDTQYF.

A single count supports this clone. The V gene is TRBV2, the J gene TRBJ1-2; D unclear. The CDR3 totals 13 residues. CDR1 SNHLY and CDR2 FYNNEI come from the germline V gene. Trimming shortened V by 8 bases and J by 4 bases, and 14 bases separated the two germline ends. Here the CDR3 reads CASLPGPLYGYTF. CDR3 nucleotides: TGTGCCAGCCTTCCCGGGCCCCTCTATGGCTACACCTTC.

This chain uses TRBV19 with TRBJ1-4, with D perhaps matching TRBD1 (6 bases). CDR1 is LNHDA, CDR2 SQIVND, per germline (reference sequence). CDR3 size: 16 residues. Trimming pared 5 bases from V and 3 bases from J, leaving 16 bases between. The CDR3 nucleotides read TGTGCCAGTAGTTACGGGGCGGGGGCGCCTAATGAAAAACTGTTTTTT. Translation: CASSYGAGAPNEKLFF.

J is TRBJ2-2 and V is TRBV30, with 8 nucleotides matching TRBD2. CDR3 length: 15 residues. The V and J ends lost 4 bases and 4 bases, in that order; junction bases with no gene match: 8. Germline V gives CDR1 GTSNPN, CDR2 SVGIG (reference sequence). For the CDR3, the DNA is TGTGCCTGGAAGTTTCCGGGAGGGGGCACCGGGGAGCTGTTTTTT. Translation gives CAWKFPGGGTGELFF.

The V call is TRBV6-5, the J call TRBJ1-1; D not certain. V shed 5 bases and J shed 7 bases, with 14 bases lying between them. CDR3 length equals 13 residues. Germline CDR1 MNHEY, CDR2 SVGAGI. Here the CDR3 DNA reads TGTGCCAGCAGTATTGACCCGGCCCTTGAAGCTTTCTTT. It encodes CASSIDPALEAFF.

The CDR3 nucleotides are TGTGCCAGTAGTATCCAGCGGGGGTCGAATGAGCAGTTCTTC. As protein: CASSIQRGSNEQFF. This chain links TRBV19 with TRBJ2-1; TRBD2 matches at 8 bases. CDR1 and CDR2 (germline): LNHDA, SQIVND (reference sequence). With V trimmed by 3 bases and J by 7 bases, 5 bases remained unmatched. The CDR3 covers 14 residues.

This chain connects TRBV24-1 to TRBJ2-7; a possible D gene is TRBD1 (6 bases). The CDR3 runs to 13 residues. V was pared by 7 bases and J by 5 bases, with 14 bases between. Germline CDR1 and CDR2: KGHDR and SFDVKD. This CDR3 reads CATSRNRDDEQYF. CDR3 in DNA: TGTGCCACCAGCAGGAACAGGGACGACGAGCAGTACTTC.

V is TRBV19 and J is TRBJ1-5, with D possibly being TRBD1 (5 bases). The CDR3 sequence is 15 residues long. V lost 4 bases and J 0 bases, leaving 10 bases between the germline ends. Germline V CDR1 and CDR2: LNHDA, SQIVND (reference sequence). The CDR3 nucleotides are TGTGCCAGTAGTACAAGACAGCCTAGCAATCAGCCCCAGCATTTT. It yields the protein CASSTRQPSNQPQHF.

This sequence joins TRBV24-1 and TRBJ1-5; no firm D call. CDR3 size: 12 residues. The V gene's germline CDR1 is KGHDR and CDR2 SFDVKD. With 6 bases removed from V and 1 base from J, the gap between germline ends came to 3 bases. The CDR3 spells CATSNSNQPQHF. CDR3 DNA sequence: TGTGCCACCAGTAACAGCAATCAGCCCCAGCATTTT.

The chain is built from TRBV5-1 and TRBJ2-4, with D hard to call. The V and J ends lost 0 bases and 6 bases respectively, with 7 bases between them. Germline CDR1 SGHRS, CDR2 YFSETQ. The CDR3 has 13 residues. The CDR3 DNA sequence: TGCGCCAGCAGCTTGGTTGTCGGAAACATTCAGTACTTC. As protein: CASSLVVGNIQYF.

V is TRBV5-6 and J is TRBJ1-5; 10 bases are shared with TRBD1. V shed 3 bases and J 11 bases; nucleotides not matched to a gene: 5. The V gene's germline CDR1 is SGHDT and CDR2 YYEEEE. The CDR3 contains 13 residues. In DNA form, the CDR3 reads TGTGCCAGCAGCTCGGGACAGGGGAGGACCCAGCATTTT. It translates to CASSSGQGRTQHF.

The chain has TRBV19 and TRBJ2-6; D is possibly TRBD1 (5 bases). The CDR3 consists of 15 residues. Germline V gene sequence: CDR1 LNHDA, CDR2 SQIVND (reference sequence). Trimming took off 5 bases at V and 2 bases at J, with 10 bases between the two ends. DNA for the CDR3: TGTGCCAGTAGTCAGGGATTCCCTGGGGCCAACGTCCTGACTTTC. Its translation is CASSQGFPGANVLTF.

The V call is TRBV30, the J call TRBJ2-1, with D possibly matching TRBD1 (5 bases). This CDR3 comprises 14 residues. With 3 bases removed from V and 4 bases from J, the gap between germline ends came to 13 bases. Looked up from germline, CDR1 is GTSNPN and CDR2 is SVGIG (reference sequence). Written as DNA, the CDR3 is TGTGCCTGGAGCGCTGGGGCCGTATACAATGAGCAGTTCTTC. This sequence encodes CAWSAGAVYNEQFF.